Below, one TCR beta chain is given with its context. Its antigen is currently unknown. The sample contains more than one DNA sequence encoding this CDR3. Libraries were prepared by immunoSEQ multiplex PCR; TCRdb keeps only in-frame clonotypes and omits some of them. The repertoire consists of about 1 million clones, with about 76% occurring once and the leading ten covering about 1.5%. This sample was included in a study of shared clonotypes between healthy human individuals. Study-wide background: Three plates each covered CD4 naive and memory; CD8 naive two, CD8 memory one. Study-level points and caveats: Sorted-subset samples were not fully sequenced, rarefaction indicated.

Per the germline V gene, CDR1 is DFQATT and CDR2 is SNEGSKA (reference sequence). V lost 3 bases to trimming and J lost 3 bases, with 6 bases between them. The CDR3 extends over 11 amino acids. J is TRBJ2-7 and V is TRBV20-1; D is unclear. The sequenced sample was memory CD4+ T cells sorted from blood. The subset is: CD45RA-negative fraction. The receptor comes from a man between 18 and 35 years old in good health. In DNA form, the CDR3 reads TGCAGTGCTAGTAGAGGCTACGAGCAGTACTTC. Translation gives CSASRGYEQYF.